This TCR beta chain was sequenced in a study of technical replicates of blood from a few donors (dated 2017 in TCRdb). V drops 2 bases and J drops 5 bases, leaving 9 bases in between. Spanning cysteine to phenylalanine, the CDR3 consists of 13 amino acids. CDR3 DNA is the only sequence kept; it has 39 bases, read in frame from the first base. The germline V gene (reference sequence) gives CDR1 as SEHNR and CDR2 as FQNEAQ. The library relied on the immunoSEQ multiplex PCR assay. TCRdb retrieved this table from immuneACCESS and kept in-frame rearrangements only. Not all clones are present; in checked studies, unresolved V genes account for under half, and no reason is known for the remainder. The sample yields about 71,000 clones; roughly 90% were counted once. The top ten hold 4% to 5% of the sample. This clone was detected only a few times. Its specific antigen is unknown. No clone much larger than this one lies a single base away; base qualities are absent.

Sequencing input: PBMCs. The receptor was derived from a human donor in good health. Some clones in this sample may be carry-over from other donors' samples. Here the chain combines TRBV7-9 and TRBJ1-2; no D gene can be assigned with confidence. The DNA is as follows: TGTGCCAGCAGCTTACTTGAGGGATATGGCTACACCTTC. This sequence encodes CASSLLEGYGYTF.